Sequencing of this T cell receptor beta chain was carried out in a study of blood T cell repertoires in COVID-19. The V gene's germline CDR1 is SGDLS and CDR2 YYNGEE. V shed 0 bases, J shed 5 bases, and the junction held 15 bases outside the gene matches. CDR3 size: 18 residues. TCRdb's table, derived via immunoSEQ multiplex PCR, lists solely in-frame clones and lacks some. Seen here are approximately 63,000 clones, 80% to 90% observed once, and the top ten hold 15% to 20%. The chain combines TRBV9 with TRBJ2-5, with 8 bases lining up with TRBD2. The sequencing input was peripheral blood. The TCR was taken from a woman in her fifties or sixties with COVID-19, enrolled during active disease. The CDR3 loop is CASSVEGSGRGWGETQYF. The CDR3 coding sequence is TGTGCCAGCAGCGTAGAGGGGAGCGGGAGAGGTTGGGGGGAGACCCAGTACTTC.